The 10 T cell receptor beta chains given below trace back to one sample, sequenced in a study of shared clonotypes between healthy human individuals. This table comes from immunoSEQ multiplex PCR, and its TCRdb copy is limited to in-frame clones, with some not included. The repertoire includes about 1.5 million clones, 98% of them detected once, and 0.45% sits in the top ten. The sample consisted of naive CD4+ T cells sorted from blood. This sample's subset: CD45RA+ positively selected. These receptor sequences come from a man aged 25-45 years in good health.

CDR3 in amino acids: CASSLKGGAYTQYF. Here the CDR3 DNA reads TGTGCCAGCAGTTTAAAAGGGGGCGCGTATACGCAGTATTTT. The chain couples TRBV27 to TRBJ2-3; TRBD1 matches at 7 bases. Germline values: CDR1 MNHEY, CDR2 SMNVEV (reference sequence). The V and J ends lost 2 bases and 7 bases, in that order; junction bases with no gene match: 6. CDR3 length equals 14 residues.

The V call is TRBV6-6, the J call TRBJ2-2; D remains unclear. The germline V gene encodes CDR1 MNHNY and CDR2 SVGAGI (reference sequence). The CDR3 runs to 14 residues. V was shortened by 0 bases and J by 0 bases, with 2 bases between the two germline ends. For the CDR3, the DNA is TGTGCCAGCAGTTACTCTCCGAACACCGGGGAGCTGTTTTTT. Protein sequence: CASSYSPNTGELFF.

This chain links TRBV28 with TRBJ1-5; D gene ambiguous. CDR1 is MDHEN, CDR2 SYDVKM, per germline. CDR3 length: 13 residues. Between the trimmed V and J ends, which lost 3 bases and 6 bases, there was a span of 9 bases. The CDR3 coding sequence is TGTGCCAGCAGTTTTCTTGGAGGTCAGCCCCAGCATTTT. It is translated as CASSFLGGQPQHF.

The rearrangement joins TRBV7-9 to TRBJ1-4; D uncertain. The CDR3 has 15 residues. V was shortened by 3 bases and J by 0 bases, with 8 bases between the two germline ends. Germline lookup yields CDR1 SEHNR and CDR2 FQNEAQ (reference sequence). This CDR3 reads CASSFHVATNEKLFF. CDR3 nucleotides: TGTGCCAGCAGCTTCCATGTGGCAACTAATGAAAAACTGTTTTTT.

This clone was found once. The chain recombines TRBV5-1 with TRBJ2-3; D is unclear. Germline V gene lookup returns CDR1 SGHRS and CDR2 YFSETQ. V shed 3 bases and J shed 6 bases, with 11 bases lying between them. The CDR3 sequence is 13 residues long. The CDR3 nucleotides read TGCGCCAGCAGCTCCTCTTCCCCTGATACGCAGTATTTT. This translates into CASSSSSPDTQYF. Combining the CDR3 with reference TRBV5-1 and TRBJ2-3 gives the whole variable domain KAGVTQTPRYLIKTRGQQVTLSCSPISGHRSVSWYQQTPGQGLQFLFEYFSETQRNKGNFPGRFSGRQFSNSRSEMNVSTLELGDSALYLCASSSSSPDTQYFGPGTRLTVL.

The chain couples TRBV6-4 to TRBJ2-2; 10 nucleotides match TRBD2. Germline V gene lookup returns CDR1 MRHNA and CDR2 SNTAGT. V gave up 7 bases and J gave up 8 bases; unmatched junction bases: 7. The CDR3 spans 14 residues. CDR3 nucleotide sequence: TGTGCCAGCACGACACTAGCGGGAACGGGGGAGCTGTTTTTT. Protein sequence: CASTTLAGTGELFF.

The chain has TRBV9 and TRBJ1-3; 7 bases agree with TRBD1. The CDR3 runs 15 residues. Trimming removed 2 bases from V and 4 bases from J; junction bases left unmatched: 6. In germline, CDR1 is SGDLS, CDR2 YYNGEE. The CDR3 sequence: CASSVTGATGNTIYF. The CDR3 DNA follows: TGTGCCAGCAGCGTCACAGGGGCTACAGGAAACACCATATATTTT.

The genes are TRBV10-1 and TRBJ2-3; the D gene is possibly TRBD1 (5 bases). The germline V and J ends were trimmed by 5 bases and 6 bases, with 9 bases remaining between them. Germline CDR1 is WNHNN and CDR2 is SYGVQD (reference sequence). This CDR3 comprises 12 residues. For the CDR3, the DNA is TGCGCCAGCAGTCAGGGTGGCGATACGCAGTATTTT. Residues: CASSQGGDTQYF.

The chain joins TRBV11-2 to TRBJ2-1; maybe TRBD2 (5 bases). The CDR3 consists of 14 residues. Trimming shortened V by 4 bases and J by 0 bases, and 7 bases separated the two germline ends. Germline V gene sequence: CDR1 SGHAT, CDR2 FQNNGV. CDR3 sequence: CASSYGSSYNEQFF. Written as DNA, the CDR3 is TGTGCCAGCAGCTATGGGAGCTCCTACAATGAGCAGTTCTTC.

The chain employs TRBV5-1 and TRBJ2-5; D gene uncertain. Germline CDR1 SGHRS, CDR2 YFSETQ. This CDR3 spans 15 amino acids. The V gene lost 0 bases and the J gene lost 5 bases, with 14 bases spanning the gap. The CDR3 protein is CASSLGAAFRETQYF. The CDR3 nucleotides are TGCGCCAGCAGCTTGGGAGCTGCGTTCCGGGAGACCCAGTACTTC.